A selection of T cell receptor beta chains follows, all from one sample in a study of cytomegalovirus exposure and HLA in healthy donors. Clones were read by immunoSEQ multiplex PCR, and TCRdb kept only the in-frame ones, dropping some. The data contain 120,000 to 150,000 clones, around 85% of them singletons. The material sequenced was PBMCs. Source of these receptors: a man aged 18 to 35 in good health and CMV-seronegative. CDR3s include the opening cysteine and the closing phenylalanine or tryptophan. A D gene is named only where the DNA matches it firmly. Part of the rows lack a size; the others show once, few, many or a class for expanded clones.

clone_size d_call j_call v_call cdr3_aa cdr3_nt
. . TRBJ1-3 TRBV11-2 CASSPPSRNTIYF TGTGCCAGCAGTCCCCCCTCCCGTAACACCATATATTTT
once TRBD2 TRBJ2-1 TRBV19 CASSQLAGASRSYNEQFF TGTGCCAGTAGTCAACTAGCGGGAGCTAGTAGGTCATACAATGAGCAGTTCTTC
. . TRBJ1-2 TRBV6-1 CASSELAGYGYTF TGTGCCAGCAGTGAACTGGCGGGCTATGGCTACACCTTC
. TRBD1 TRBJ2-1 TRBV5-1 CASSLLPGQGYSYNEQFF TGCGCCAGCAGCCTGTTACCGGGACAGGGATACTCCTACAATGAGCAGTTCTTC
. . TRBJ1-1 TRBV7-9 CASSPLGGTGEAFF TGTGCCAGCAGCCCACTTGGGGGCACGGGCGAAGCTTTCTTT
. TRBD1 TRBJ1-3 TRBV10-3 CAITEGAAGNTIYF TGTGCCATCACTGAGGGGGCGGCTGGAAACACCATATATTTT
. . TRBJ2-2 TRBV7-2 CASSLVARAAGELFF TGTGCCAGCAGCTTAGTAGCCAGGGCAGCCGGGGAGCTGTTTTTT
. . TRBJ2-7 TRBV2 CASREGEGDYEQYF TGTGCCAGCAGAGAGGGAGAGGGGGACTACGAGCAGTACTTC
. . TRBJ2-3 TRBV4-1 CASGPIPSSTDTQYF TGCGCCAGCGGTCCTATCCCGTCTAGCACAGATACGCAGTATTTT
. TRBD2 TRBJ2-1 TRBV18 CASSRSGDSYNEQFF TGTGCCAGCTCTCGCAGCGGGGATTCCTACAATGAGCAGTTCTTC
few . TRBJ2-7 TRBV5-1 CASSPQGTSYEQYF TGCGCCAGCAGCCCCCAGGGGACCTCCTACGAGCAGTACTTC
. . TRBJ1-5 TRBV19 CASSTTEWSNQPQHF TGTGCCAGTAGTACAACCGAGTGGAGCAATCAGCCCCAGCATTTT
. TRBD1 TRBJ1-4 TRBV5-1 CASTSSGGQGAKREKLFF TGCGCCAGCACGTCCTCAGGGGGACAGGGGGCGAAGAGGGAAAAACTGTTTTTT
. TRBD2 TRBJ2-7 TRBV28 CASGTSATYEQYF TGTGCCAGCGGCACTAGCGCGACCTACGAGCAGTACTTC
. . TRBJ1-3 TRBV15 CATSRPPGDTIYF TGTGCCACCAGCAGGCCTCCGGGGGACACCATATATTTT
. . TRBJ1-6 TRBV6-1 CASSESFRGQGYNSPLHF TGTGCCAGCAGTGAAAGTTTCCGTGGGCAGGGCTATAATTCACCCCTCCACTTT
. . TRBJ1-5 TRBV5-6 CASSPRWSNQPQHF TGTGCCAGCAGCCCGCGGTGGAGCAATCAGCCCCAGCATTTT
few TRBD1 TRBJ2-7 TRBV7-2 CASSFDRANEQYF TGTGCCAGCAGCTTTGACAGGGCCAACGAGCAGTACTTC
. . TRBJ2-7 TRBV2 CASSEGVGYEQYF TGTGCCAGCAGTGAAGGGGTCGGGTACGAGCAGTACTTC
. . TRBJ2-2 TRBV5-1 CASSLDRLAVRTGELFF TGCGCCAGCAGCTTGGATCGCCTAGCAGTGAGGACCGGGGAGCTGTTTTTT
. . TRBJ1-5 TRBV27 CASSFGGSGSQHF TGTGCCAGCAGTTTCGGCGGCTCAGGGTCCCAGCATTTT
. . TRBJ1-2 TRBV15 CATSRAERRGYTF TGTGCCACCAGCAGAGCCGAGAGGCGTGGCTACACCTTC
. TRBD1 TRBJ2-1 TRBV12-5 CASDRTGRHEQFF TGTGCTAGTGATCGGACAGGGCGACATGAGCAGTTCTTC
. TRBD2 TRBJ2-7 TRBV6-1 CASSEGPTLAGGPYEQYF TGTGCCAGCAGTGAAGGTCCCACCCTAGCGGGAGGGCCCTACGAGCAGTACTTC
once . TRBJ2-5 TRBV18 CASSSSQGGETQYF TGTGCCAGCTCATCGTCACAGGGTGGGGAGACCCAGTACTTC
. . TRBJ1-2 TRBV6-1 CASSDFSYYGYTF TGTGCCAGCAGTGATTTCAGTTACTATGGCTACACCTTC
. . TRBJ2-5 TRBV19 CASSIEGTQYF TGTGCCAGTAGTATTGAGGGGACCCAGTACTTC
. . TRBJ1-1 TRBV10-3 CAISYRAEGEAFF TGTGCCATCAGTTACAGGGCCGAAGGTGAAGCTTTCTTT
. . TRBJ2-7 TRBV4-1 CASSQETGPYEQYF TGCGCCAGCAGCCAAGAAACAGGGCCCTACGAGCAGTACTTC
. . TRBJ2-3 TRBV1 CTSSQKGTGGPSTDTQYF TGCACCAGCAGCCAAAAAGGGACAGGGGGACCCAGCACAGATACGCAGTATTTT